This entry lists 31 T cell receptor beta chains sequenced from one sample in a study of control samples from healthy donors and cancer patients. Assay: immunoSEQ multiplex PCR; the TCRdb copy retains only in-frame clones and omits some. The top ten clones hold under 10% of a sample with tens of thousands of clones, roughly nine tenths of them seen once. The sample consisted of PBMCs. The receptor source for this set is a woman between 45 and 65 years old with colorectal cancer.

The V gene is TRBV28, the J gene TRBJ2-5; D is uncertain. The V gene lost 5 bases and the J gene lost 1 base, with 5 bases spanning the gap. The CDR3 contains 12 residues. CDR1 and CDR2 (germline): MDHEN, SYDVKM. CDR3 sequence (DNA): TGTGCCAGCAGTCAGCTCCAAGAGACCCAGTACTTC. Amino acid sequence: CASSQLQETQYF.

The chain uses TRBV4-3 and TRBJ2-1; D may be TRBD1 or TRBD2 (5 bases each). The CDR3 covers 15 residues. Germline loops: CDR1 LGHNA, CDR2 YSLEER. V lost 0 bases and J lost 4, with 10 bases in between. The CDR3 DNA follows: TGCGCCAGCAGCCAAGAGCTGGGACGGTACAATGAGCAGTTCTTC. It encodes CASSQELGRYNEQFF.

This chain joins TRBV30 and TRBJ2-5, with D tentatively TRBD2 (6 bases). The CDR3 contains 13 residues. Germline lookup yields CDR1 GTSNPN and CDR2 SVGIG (reference sequence). Trimming removed 2 bases from V and 6 bases from J, with 13 bases in between. The CDR3 region has the DNA TGTGCCTGGAGTTACCAGGGAGGCAAGACCCAGTACTTC. Its translation is CAWSYQGGKTQYF.

This sequence joins TRBV6-5 and TRBJ1-2, with 9 bases matching TRBD1. V dropped 9 bases and J dropped 2; count of bases not matched to a gene: 4. The CDR3 is made up of 13 amino acids. Per the germline V gene, CDR1 is MNHEY and CDR2 is SVGAGI. The CDR3 region is CASRTGENYGYTF. In DNA form, the CDR3 reads TGTGCCAGTCGGACAGGGGAAAACTATGGCTACACCTTC.

The rearrangement uses TRBV27 and TRBJ2-1; TRBD2 matches 8 bases. Germline CDR1 reads MNHEY; CDR2 reads SMNVEV (reference sequence). The CDR3 loop spans 15 amino acids. J lost 8 bases, V lost 2 bases, and 8 bases had no gene match. In DNA form, the CDR3 reads TGTGCCAGCAGTTTAATAGCCGGGGGGGCCCATGAGCAGTTCTTC. Translating it yields CASSLIAGGAHEQFF.

This chain joins TRBV6-1 and TRBJ1-2, with a possible D match to TRBD1 (6 bases). CDR3 length: 16 amino acids. Trimming shortened V by 2 bases and J by 3 bases, and 16 bases separated the two germline ends. Germline loops: CDR1 MNHNS, CDR2 SASEGT. The CDR3 sequence is CASSEIRGGSDYGYTF. The CDR3, as DNA: TGTGCCAGCAGTGAAATTAGAGGGGGTTCAGACTATGGCTACACCTTC.

This chain uses TRBV2 with TRBJ2-5; D remains ambiguous. CDR3 size: 14 residues. Germline V lookup: CDR1 SNHLY, CDR2 FYNNEI. Trimming pared 7 bases from V and 2 bases from J, leaving 14 bases between. The CDR3 DNA is TGTGCCAGCACCCCGGGTCTGGGGCAAGAGACCCAGTACTTC. Its protein is CASTPGLGQETQYF.

The V and J genes are TRBV6-1 and TRBJ2-7; either TRBD1 or TRBD2 may fit D (5 bases each). The CDR3 contains 16 residues. The germline V gene encodes CDR1 MNHNS and CDR2 SASEGT. With 0 bases removed from V and 6 bases from J, the gap between germline ends came to 18 bases. The CDR3 region has the DNA TGTGCCAGCAGTGAAGCCCGAGGGGATTATCGCGCCGAGCAGTACGTC. Translated, it gives CASSEARGDYRAEQYV.

V is TRBV4-1 and J is TRBJ1-1; D gene uncertain. Between the trimmed V and J ends, which lost 4 bases and 1 base, there was a span of 10 bases. The CDR3 sequence is 14 residues long. Germline V gene lookup returns CDR1 MGHRA and CDR2 YSYEKL. The CDR3 here is CASSLRTQNTEAFF. In nucleotides, the CDR3 is TGCGCCAGCAGCCTTAGAACCCAGAACACTGAAGCTTTCTTT.

The V gene is TRBV27, the J gene TRBJ1-5, with TRBD1 matching 7 bases. Trimming cost V 6 bases and J 5 bases; bases outside gene matches: 16. From germline, CDR1 is MNHEY and CDR2 SMNVEV (reference sequence). This CDR3 has 17 residues. The chain's CDR3 is CASRIQGPGGAHQPQHF. CDR3 nucleotide sequence: TGTGCCAGCAGAATACAGGGGCCGGGGGGGGCCCATCAGCCCCAGCATTTT.

The rearrangement links TRBV2 to TRBJ1-1, with D maybe TRBD1 (5 bases). The germline V gene has CDR1 SNHLY and CDR2 FYNNEI. V dropped 11 bases and J dropped 0 bases, with 13 bases sitting between them. This CDR3 has 13 residues. The CDR3 region is CAGGGRLNTEAFF. CDR3 coding DNA: TGTGCCGGGGGAGGACGGTTGAACACTGAAGCTTTCTTT.

The chain links TRBV6-5 to TRBJ2-5; TRBD1 or TRBD2 may be the D gene (5 bases each). This CDR3 comprises 16 residues. V lost 0 bases, J lost 7 bases, and 18 bases lay in between. The germline CDR1 and CDR2 sequences are MNHEY and SVGAGI. CDR3 region: CASSYSMGGHSGTQYF. The CDR3 DNA follows: TGTGCCAGCAGTTACTCGATGGGCGGACACAGCGGGACCCAGTACTTC.

V and J are TRBV15 and TRBJ2-3; D is possibly TRBD2 (5 bases). The germline V gene encodes CDR1 LNHNV and CDR2 YYDKDF (reference sequence). V lost 2 bases to trimming and J lost 6 bases, with 18 bases between them. The CDR3 consists of 16 residues. The CDR3, as DNA: TGTGCCACCAGCAGACGGGGATTCGAGCCTGGGGATACGCAGTATTTT. It codes for CATSRRGFEPGDTQYF.

This clone was picked up one time. The chain employs TRBV14 and TRBJ2-4; no firm D call. Between the trimmed V and J ends, which lost 1 base and 9 bases, there was a span of 10 bases. The length of the CDR3 is 13 residues. Germline V gene lookup returns CDR1 SGHDN and CDR2 FVKESK. The CDR3: CASSQGLGSIQYF. The DNA for the CDR3 is TGTGCCAGCAGCCAAGGGCTAGGAAGCATTCAGTACTTC. The full variable domain, in which reference TRBV14 and TRBJ2-4 provide the parts outside the CDR3, is EAGVTQFPSHSVIEKGQTVTLRCDPISGHDNLYWYRRVMGKEIKFLLHFVKESKQDESGMPNNRFLAERTGGTYSTLKVQPAELEDSGVYFCASSQGLGSIQYFGAGTRLSVL.

The chain recombines TRBV6-2 or TRBV6-3 with TRBJ2-1; 11 bases line up with TRBD2. The CDR3 runs 15 residues. The V and J ends lost 6 bases and 3 bases, in that order; junction bases with no gene match: 4. Germline CDR1 and CDR2: MNHEY and SVGEGT. CDR3 in DNA: TGTGCCAGCAGCCCGGGACTAGCGGACTACAATGAGCAGTTCTTC. The encoded protein is CASSPGLADYNEQFF.

This clone was observed once. This chain joins TRBV10-3 and TRBJ2-6; either TRBD1 or TRBD2 may supply D (6 bases each). Trimming removed 4 bases from V and 0 bases from J, with 22 bases in between. Germline V gene sequence: CDR1 ENHRY, CDR2 SYGVKD. This CDR3 is 20 amino acids long. CDR3 nucleotide sequence: TGTGCCATCAGTGTAGTAGGACCCGGGGGCTCCTCCTCTGGGGCCAACGTCCTGACTTTC. This codes for CAISVVGPGGSSSGANVLTF.

On this clone itself: One base away lies a much larger clone, so this may be a sequencing read error. The rearrangement joins TRBV27 to TRBJ1-1, with D possibly being TRBD1 (5 bases). In germline, CDR1 is MNHEY, CDR2 SMNVEV (reference sequence). Trimming left V 2 bases short and J 7 bases short, with 17 bases between. The CDR3 spans 15 residues. CDR3 DNA: TGTGCCAGCAGTTTAACCCCCGGGGCAGAGATTGAAGCTTTCTTT. Its translation: CASSLTPGAEIEAFF.

V and J are TRBV19 and TRBJ1-2; D is perhaps TRBD1 (5 bases). This CDR3 has 13 residues. Deletions cut 5 bases from V and 4 bases from J, with 11 bases between. Germline V gives CDR1 LNHDA, CDR2 SQIVND (reference sequence). The CDR3 coding sequence is TGTGCCAGTAGTCCTCAGGGAGTCTATGGCTACACCTTC. It encodes CASSPQGVYGYTF.

This clone was observed once. The chain joins TRBV5-1 to TRBJ1-2; D perhaps matches TRBD1 (5 bases). V gave up 0 bases and J gave up 4 bases, with 19 bases separating them. The CDR3 is 17 residues long. Germline V gene lookup returns CDR1 SGHRS and CDR2 YFSETQ. CDR3 amino acids: CASSLGGSGVQVYGYTF. CDR3 DNA: TGCGCCAGCAGCTTGGGAGGTTCGGGGGTTCAAGTCTATGGCTACACCTTC.

The rearrangement links TRBV6-6 to TRBJ1-4; D perhaps matches TRBD1 (6 bases). Deletions cut 7 bases from V and 5 bases from J, with 14 bases between. Germline assignment: CDR1 MNHNY and CDR2 SVGAGI (reference sequence). The CDR3 is 14 residues long. DNA of the CDR3: TGTGCCAGCACCACCCGGGGGCGGAATGAAAAACTGTTTTTT. Its translation is CASTTRGRNEKLFF.

The V call is TRBV6-5, the J call TRBJ1-1, with D possibly matching TRBD1 (5 bases). Trimming left V 6 bases short and J 4 bases short, with 9 bases between. The V gene's germline CDR1 is MNHEY and CDR2 SVGAGI. CDR3 length: 12 residues. The CDR3 region is CASRGTTTEAFF. The CDR3 DNA follows: TGTGCCAGCAGGGGGACGACCACTGAAGCTTTCTTT.

The rearrangement links TRBV7-8 to TRBJ2-5, with TRBD2 identical over 13 bases. Trimming at V came to 0 bases and at J to 5 bases, leaving 6 bases not matched to a gene. The CDR3 totals 17 residues. The germline CDR1 and CDR2 sequences are SGHVS and FQNEAQ. The CDR3 sequence is CASSLAPGLAGEETQYF. CDR3 in DNA: TGTGCCAGCAGCTTAGCGCCTGGACTAGCGGGGGAGGAGACCCAGTACTTC.

The rearrangement links TRBV20-1 to TRBJ1-4, with 7 bases matching TRBD1. In germline, CDR1 is DFQATT, CDR2 SNEGSKA (reference sequence). The CDR3 has 12 amino acids. With V trimmed by 3 bases and J by 7 bases, 2 bases remained unmatched. The CDR3 protein is CSASPGGEKLFF. DNA for the CDR3: TGCAGTGCTAGTCCAGGGGGTGAAAAACTGTTTTTT.

This chain uses TRBV9 with TRBJ2-3, with D possibly being TRBD2 (5 bases). Germline values: CDR1 SGDLS, CDR2 YYNGEE. Deletions cut 0 bases from V and 0 bases from J, with 14 bases between. This CDR3 comprises 17 residues. In DNA form, the CDR3 reads TGTGCCAGCAGCGTAGGCAACGGGGATGGGAGCACAGATACGCAGTATTTT. Amino acids: CASSVGNGDGSTDTQYF.

The chain is built from TRBV28 and TRBJ1-2; no clear D gene. The V end lost 8 bases, the J end lost 3 bases, and 7 bases lay between the germline ends. Germline V gene lookup returns CDR1 MDHEN and CDR2 SYDVKM. CDR3 length equals 11 residues. CDR3 loop: CASWRDYGYTF. CDR3 coding DNA: TGTGCCAGCTGGAGGGACTATGGCTACACCTTC.

The chain has TRBV6-5 and TRBJ1-4; no definite D call. Trimming removed 4 bases from V and 4 bases from J, with 10 bases in between. The CDR3 runs to 14 residues. The V gene's germline CDR1 is MNHEY and CDR2 SVGAGI. The CDR3 protein is CASSSGEINEKLFF. The DNA for the CDR3 is TGTGCCAGCAGTTCCGGAGAGATTAATGAAAAACTGTTTTTT.

This clone appeared once. The chain employs TRBV10-3 and TRBJ1-5; D not resolved. The V and J ends lost 0 bases and 7 bases respectively, with 10 bases between them. Germline CDR1 reads ENHRY; CDR2 reads SYGVKD. CDR3 length: 14 residues. The CDR3 reads CAISESAGEQPQHF. In DNA form, the CDR3 reads TGTGCCATCAGTGAGTCGGCAGGTGAGCAGCCCCAGCATTTT.

Here the CDR3 reads CASSLSGTGGSTNEKLFF. The DNA of the CDR3 is TGTGCCAGCAGTTTATCCGGGACAGGGGGTTCAACTAATGAAAAACTGTTTTTT. The genes are TRBV28 and TRBJ1-4; TRBD1 matches 11 bases. Germline CDR1 and CDR2: MDHEN and SYDVKM. The CDR3 is 18 amino acids. Trimming cost V 1 base and J 0 bases; bases outside gene matches: 4.

This rearrangement joins TRBV3-1 (or the pseudogene TRBV3-2) to TRBJ1-1, with TRBD1 as a possible D gene (5 bases). This CDR3 has 14 amino acids. Germline V gene lookup returns CDR1 LGHDT and CDR2 YNNKEL (reference sequence). Trimming took 4 bases from V and 1 from J, leaving 10 bases between them. The CDR3 reads CASSRLGGNTEAFF. DNA of the CDR3: TGTGCCAGCAGCCGCCTGGGGGGGAACACTGAAGCTTTCTTT.

On this clone itself: A read error may explain this, as a much larger clone is one base away. The chain combines TRBV6-2 or TRBV6-3 with TRBJ1-1; weak D call: TRBD1 (6 bases). This CDR3 spans 13 amino acids. From germline, CDR1 is MNHEY and CDR2 SVGEGT. V lost 4 bases, J lost 1 base, and 7 bases lay in between. The CDR3 protein is CASSWTANTEAFF. The CDR3, as DNA: TGTGCCAGCAGTTGGACAGCGAACACTGAAGCTTTCTTT.

The chain uses TRBV3-1 (or the pseudogene TRBV3-2) and TRBJ1-6; TRBD1 matches at 8 bases. CDR3 size: 14 residues. V dropped 5 bases and J dropped 5; count of bases not matched to a gene: 2. CDR1 LGHDT and CDR2 YNNKEL come from the germline V gene (reference sequence). CDR3 bases: TGTGCCAGCAGCTTGGGACAGGATAATTCACCCCTCCACTTT. This encodes CASSLGQDNSPLHF.